A selection of T cell receptor beta chains follows, all from one sample in a study of T cell responses to AZD1222 COVID-19 vaccine. Assay used: immunoSEQ multiplex PCR; TCRdb lists only in-frame clones, some missing. The sample has 82,000 or so clones; 85% to 95% are singletons. Source: peripheral blood, taken on day 0 of AZD1222 vaccination. These receptors originate from an adult in good health. Both conserved end residues are part of each CDR3. A D gene is named only where the DNA matches it firmly. Size is omitted from some rows. Given values are once, few, many or a class for expanded clones.

j_call	v_call	d_call	clone_size	cdr3_aa	cdr3_nt
TRBJ1-5	TRBV28	-	-	CASTPLLRKGNQPQHF	TGTGCCAGCACCCCCCTACTAAGGAAAGGCAATCAGCCCCAGCATTTT
TRBJ2-1	TRBV5-6	-	-	CASRWAAGSSYNEQFF	TGTGCCAGCAGGTGGGCAGCTGGAAGCTCCTACAATGAGCAGTTCTTC
TRBJ2-3	TRBV5-1	-	few	CASTSGLNTDTQYF	TGCGCCAGCACCTCCGGACTCAACACAGATACGCAGTATTTT
TRBJ1-1	TRBV5-1	-	-	CASRRRAGAEAFF	TGCGCCAGCAGACGTAGGGCTGGGGCTGAAGCTTTCTTT
TRBJ1-2	TRBV5-1	-	once	CASSLGQATLYGYTF	TGCGCCAGCAGCTTGGGACAGGCCACCCTTTATGGCTACACCTTC
TRBJ2-6	TRBV7-9	-	-	CASSFLSGANVLTF	TGTGCCAGCAGCTTTCTATCTGGGGCCAACGTCCTGACTTTC
TRBJ1-1	TRBV5-4	TRBD1	-	CASSLGQGSTEAFF	TGTGCCAGCAGCTTGGGACAGGGGAGCACTGAAGCTTTCTTT
TRBJ2-7	TRBV12-3/TRBV12-4	TRBD1	-	CASSLATGGGQYF	TGTGCCAGCAGTTTAGCAACAGGGGGCGGGCAGTACTTC
TRBJ1-3	TRBV6-5	-	-	CASSYRDGNTIYF	TGTGCCAGCAGTTACAGGGATGGAAACACCATATATTTT
TRBJ2-4	TRBV28	TRBD2	-	CASTLTGGAKNIQYF	TGTGCCAGCACTCTAACGGGGGGGGCCAAAAACATTCAGTACTTC
TRBJ1-1	TRBV5-5	TRBD1	once	CASSPRTGNEAFF	TGTGCCAGCAGCCCTCGGACAGGGAATGAAGCTTTCTTT
TRBJ2-2	TRBV4-3	-	-	CASSLSRGSWELFF	TGCGCCAGCAGCTTAAGCCGGGGGAGTTGGGAGCTGTTTTTT
TRBJ2-1	TRBV5-1	TRBD2	-	CASSGLAGADNEQFF	TGCGCCAGCTCGGGACTAGCGGGGGCAGACAATGAGCAGTTCTTC
TRBJ2-5	TRBV19	-	-	CASRGEGQETQYF	TGTGCCAGTAGAGGTGAGGGCCAAGAGACCCAGTACTTC
TRBJ2-7	TRBV28	TRBD1	-	CASRYTQGAASYEQYF	TGTGCCAGCAGATATACCCAGGGGGCGGCTTCCTACGAGCAGTACTTC
TRBJ2-2	TRBV5-1	-	few	CASSPPLAGELFF	TGCGCCAGCAGTCCCCCTTTGGCCGGGGAGCTGTTTTTT
TRBJ1-2	TRBV11-2	TRBD1	-	CASREGTGNWYGYTF	TGTGCCAGCAGGGAGGGGACAGGGAATTGGTATGGCTACACCTTC
TRBJ1-4	TRBV19	-	-	CASSPLVAANEKLFF	TGTGCCAGTAGTCCGCTGGTCGCGGCTAATGAAAAACTGTTTTTT
TRBJ2-5	TRBV28	-	-	CASSFAAGRVGETQYF	TGTGCCAGCAGTTTTGCAGCAGGCAGGGTGGGGGAGACCCAGTACTTC
TRBJ2-7	TRBV5-1	TRBD1	-	CASSFRGPYEQYF	TGCGCCAGCAGCTTCAGGGGGCCCTACGAGCAGTACTTC
TRBJ1-5	TRBV4-3	-	-	CASSQWTLNQPQHF	TGCGCCAGCAGCCAATGGACTTTAAATCAGCCCCAGCATTTT
TRBJ2-7	TRBV18	-	-	CASSPGVGPTYEQYF	TGTGCCAGCTCACCCGGGGTGGGCCCAACCTACGAGCAGTACTTC
TRBJ2-3	TRBV7-2	-	-	CASSFLGQGRDTQYF	TGTGCCAGCAGCTTTTTAGGGCAGGGGAGGGATACGCAGTATTTT
TRBJ2-3	TRBV7-2	TRBD2	-	CASSIRRDYHTDTQYF	TGTGCCAGCAGTATTCGTCGGGACTACCACACAGATACGCAGTATTTT